Below, one TCR beta chain is given with its context. This entry is derived from a study of OX40 agonist ivuxolimab in advanced cancers. TCRdb's copy holds only in-frame clones and misses some; the assay was immunoSEQ multiplex PCR. The sample carries around 62,000 clones, roughly nine tenths recorded once. V gave up 6 bases and J gave up 10 bases; unmatched junction bases: 9. This CDR3 comprises 14 residues. CDR1 is SEHNR and CDR2 is FQNEAQ in the germline V gene (reference sequence). The TCR originated in an adult with an advanced solid tumor such as melanoma, head and neck, liver or kidney cancer. The specimen comprised CD4+ or CD8+ T cells sorted from blood, sampled in a trial of the OX40 agonist ivuxolimab. The chain joins TRBV7-9 to TRBJ1-6; 7 bases align to TRBD1. The CDR3 DNA follows: TGTGCCAGCAGTCAAACAGGGGAAGGCTCACCCCTCCACTTT. Its protein is CASSQTGEGSPLHF.